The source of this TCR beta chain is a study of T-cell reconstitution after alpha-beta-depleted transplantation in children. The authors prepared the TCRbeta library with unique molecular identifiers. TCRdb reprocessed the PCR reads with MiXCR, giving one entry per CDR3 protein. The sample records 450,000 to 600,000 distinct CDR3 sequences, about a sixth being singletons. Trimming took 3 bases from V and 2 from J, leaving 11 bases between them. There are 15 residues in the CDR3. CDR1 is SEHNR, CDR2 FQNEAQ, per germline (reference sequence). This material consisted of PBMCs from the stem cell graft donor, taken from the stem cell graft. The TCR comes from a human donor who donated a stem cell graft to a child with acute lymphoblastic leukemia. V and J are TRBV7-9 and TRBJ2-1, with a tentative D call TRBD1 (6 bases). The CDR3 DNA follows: TGTGCCAGCAGCTTGGGGGCATCAACCTACAATGAGCAGTTCTTC. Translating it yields CASSLGASTYNEQFF.